Following are 4 T cell receptor beta chains from one sample sequenced in a study of neurological immune-mediated disorders. One entry per CDR3 protein, called by TCRdb with MiXCR from the 5' RACE reads. The table shows about 27,000 distinct CDR3 sequences, with about 2.6% occurring only once. Source material: PBMCs. Receptor source: a woman aged 45-65 years with multiple sclerosis.

The gene calls are TRBV29-1 and TRBJ2-7; TRBD1 aligns across 7 bases. This CDR3 comprises 11 residues. Per germline, CDR1 SQVTM and CDR2 ANQGSEA. The ends lost 7 bases at V and 4 bases at J; junction bases unmatched: 4. The CDR3 DNA reads as TGCAGCGGTAAACAGGGGTACGAGCAGTACTTC. Amino acids: CSGKQGYEQYF.

This clonotype was found many times. Lacking the conserved final phenylalanine or tryptophan, this CDR3 likely reflects a read error. CDR3 DNA sequence: TGTGCCAGCAGCCAAGCGCCGGGCGTCTACTACACCTGC. Translation: CASSQAPGVYYTC. The rearrangement links TRBV3-1 to TRBJ1-2; no definite D call. The CDR3 has 13 amino acids. Germline CDR1 is LGHDT and CDR2 is YNNKEL (reference sequence). The ends were cut back, 1 base at V and 10 bases at J, with 13 bases in the middle.

This clonotype occurred many times. The gene calls are TRBV6-5 and TRBJ1-2; 9 nucleotides line up with TRBD1. The CDR3 is 14 amino acids. Germline V gene data show CDR1 as MNHEY and CDR2 as SVGAGI. After removal of 6 bases from V and 4 bases from J, the junction contained 6 bases not matched to a gene. The CDR3 sequence is CASRKQGAGYGYTF. The CDR3 coding sequence is TGTGCCAGCAGAAAACAGGGGGCCGGCTATGGCTACACCTTC.

There are many counts of this clonotype. Here the CDR3 DNA reads TGTGCCAGCTCTAGCGGAGCGTGGCAGTTCTTC. The encoded protein is CASSSGAWQFF. This chain joins TRBV6-2 or TRBV6-3 and TRBJ2-1; 7 bases align to TRBD2. This CDR3 spans 11 amino acids. Looked up from germline, CDR1 is MNHEY and CDR2 is SVGEGT. The V and J ends lost 8 bases and 12 bases, in that order; junction bases with no gene match: 7.